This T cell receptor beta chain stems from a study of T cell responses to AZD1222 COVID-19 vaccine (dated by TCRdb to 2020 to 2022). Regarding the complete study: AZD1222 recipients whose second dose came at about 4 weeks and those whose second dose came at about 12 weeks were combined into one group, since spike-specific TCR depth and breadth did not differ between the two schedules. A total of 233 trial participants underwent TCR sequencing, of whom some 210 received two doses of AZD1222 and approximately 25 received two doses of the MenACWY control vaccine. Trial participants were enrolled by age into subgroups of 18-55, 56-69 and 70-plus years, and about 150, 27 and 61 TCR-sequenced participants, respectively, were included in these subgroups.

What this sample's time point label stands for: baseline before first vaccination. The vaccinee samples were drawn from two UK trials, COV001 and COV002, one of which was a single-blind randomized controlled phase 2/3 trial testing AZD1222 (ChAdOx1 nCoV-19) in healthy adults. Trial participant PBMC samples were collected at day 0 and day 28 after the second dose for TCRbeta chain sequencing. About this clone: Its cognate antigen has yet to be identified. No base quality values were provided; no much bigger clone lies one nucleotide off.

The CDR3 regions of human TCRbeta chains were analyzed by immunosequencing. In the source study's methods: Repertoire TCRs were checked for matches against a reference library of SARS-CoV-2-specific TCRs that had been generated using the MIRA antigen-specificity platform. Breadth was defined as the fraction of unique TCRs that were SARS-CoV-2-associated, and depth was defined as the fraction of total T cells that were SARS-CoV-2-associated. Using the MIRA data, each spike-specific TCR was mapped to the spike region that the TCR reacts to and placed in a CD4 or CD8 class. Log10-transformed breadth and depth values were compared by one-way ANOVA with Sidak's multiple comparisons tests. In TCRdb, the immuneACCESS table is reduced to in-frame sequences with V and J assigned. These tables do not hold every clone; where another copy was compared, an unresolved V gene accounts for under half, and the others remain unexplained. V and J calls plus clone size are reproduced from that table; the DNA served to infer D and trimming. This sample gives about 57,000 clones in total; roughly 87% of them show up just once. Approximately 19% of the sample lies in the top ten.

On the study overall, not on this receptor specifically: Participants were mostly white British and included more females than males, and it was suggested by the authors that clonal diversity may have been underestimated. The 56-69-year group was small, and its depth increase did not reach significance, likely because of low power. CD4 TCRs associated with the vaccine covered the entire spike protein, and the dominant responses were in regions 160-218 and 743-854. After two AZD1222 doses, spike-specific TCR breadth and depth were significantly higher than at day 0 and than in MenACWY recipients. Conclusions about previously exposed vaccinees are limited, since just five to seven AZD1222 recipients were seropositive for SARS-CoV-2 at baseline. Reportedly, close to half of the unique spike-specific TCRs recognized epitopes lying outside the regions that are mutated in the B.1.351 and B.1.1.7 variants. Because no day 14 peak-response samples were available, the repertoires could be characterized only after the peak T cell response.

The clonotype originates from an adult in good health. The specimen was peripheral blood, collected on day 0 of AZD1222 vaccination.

The bases are TGTGCCAGCAGCTCTCTTGGGAGGGCCCAAGAGACCCAGTACTTC. Its coded protein is CASSSLGRAQETQYF. The rearranged segments are TRBV5-6 and TRBJ2-5; 7 nucleotides in the junction match TRBD2. CDR1 is given as SGHDT and CDR2 as YYEEEE, both from the germline V gene. The CDR3 covers 15 residues, taking in both the cysteine and the phenylalanine. The retained sequence is limited to the CDR3, 45 bases, with the frame set at the first base. V ends up 3 bases short and J 1 base short, with an unmatched junction base count of 6.